This T cell receptor beta chain is drawn from a study of OX40 agonist ivuxolimab in advanced cancers. The CDR3 totals 12 residues. Germline values: CDR1 SGDLS, CDR2 YYNGEE. V gave up 8 bases and J gave up 3 bases, with 9 bases separating them. Patients were ineligible given autoimmune disease history or systemic immunosuppression. Repertoires were generated with immunoSEQ multiplex PCR, while TCRdb's copy carries only in-frame clones and drops some. The data contain tens of thousands of clones, less than 95% of them singletons. The starting material was CD4+ or CD8+ T cells sorted from blood, obtained in a trial of the OX40 agonist ivuxolimab. The sequence was obtained from an adult with an advanced solid tumor such as melanoma, head and neck, liver or kidney cancer. The J gene is TRBJ1-5, the V gene TRBV9; D is perhaps TRBD1 (5 bases). The CDR3 here is CASGGVNQPQHF. The DNA for the CDR3 is TGTGCCAGTGGAGGGGTCAATCAGCCCCAGCATTTT.